The T cell receptor (beta chain) described here comes from a study of T cells after yellow fever vaccination. Findings of the study overall: The booster response re-showed most primary clones: roughly 97% CD4, 88% CD8. Repertoires obtained by FACS sorting could include abundant clonotypes that entered as contaminants from the bulk population. Clonotypes shared by both compartments, CD4 and CD8, made up a small share.

This clonotype was recorded a few times. Its antigen remains unknown. Trimming removed 3 bases from V and 2 bases from J; junction bases left unmatched: 3. There are 14 residues in the CDR3. The germline V gene has CDR1 SGHRS and CDR2 YFSETQ. Template switching by 5'RACE produced TCR cDNA, adding a universal primer site and UMIs. TCRdb passed the 5' RACE reads through MiXCR, listing each CDR3 protein once. The table includes 170,000 or so distinct CDR3 sequences, roughly 6.4% detected once. The specimen comprised CD4+ T cells sorted from PBMCs, sampled on the day of the first yellow fever vaccination. The chain recombines TRBV5-1 with TRBJ2-7, with 9 bases fitting TRBD1. This TCR derives from a man in his late teens or twenties who received the YFV17D yellow fever vaccine. DNA of the CDR3: TGCGCCAGCAGCTCCGGACAGGGGACCTACGAGCAGTACTTC. Translated: CASSSGQGTYEQYF.